This entry lists 14 T cell receptor beta chains sequenced from one sample in a study of blood T cell repertoires in COVID-19. Produced via immunoSEQ multiplex PCR; TCRdb's table is partial and in-frame only. The sample consists of fewer than 100,000 clones, around three quarters of them appearing once. Sequencing was done on a sample of peripheral blood. The receptors were sampled from a woman aged 70-85 years with acute or convalescent COVID-19.

The chain is built from TRBV28 and TRBJ2-1, with TRBD2 identical over 7 bases. CDR1 MDHEN and CDR2 SYDVKM come from the germline V gene. CDR3 length: 15 residues. V gave up 2 bases and J gave up 7 bases; unmatched junction bases: 8. The CDR3 DNA reads TGTGCCAGCAGTTTAGGACTCCCGCGGGAGAATGAGCAGTTCTTC. Amino acids: CASSLGLPRENEQFF. Looking up the rest from reference TRBV28 and TRBJ2-1 gives the full variable domain: DVKVTQSSRYLVKRTGEKVFLECVQDMDHENMFWYRQDPGLGLRLIYFSYDVKMKEKGDIPEGYSVSREKKERFSLILESASTNQTSMYLCASSLGLPRENEQFFGPGTRLTVL.

This clone was seen at least ten times. V is TRBV15 and J is TRBJ2-2; no clear D gene. V lost 0 bases, J lost 4 bases, and 12 bases lay in between. CDR1 is LNHNV, CDR2 YYDKDF, per germline (reference sequence). The CDR3 consists of 16 residues. The CDR3 coding sequence is TGTGCCACCAGCAGAGATCTGGGCCGAGCCACCGGGGAGCTGTTTTTT. The encoded protein is CATSRDLGRATGELFF.

The chain recombines TRBV28 with TRBJ2-5; possible D gene TRBD2, 6 bases. V lost 6 bases to trimming and J lost 5 bases, with 16 bases between them. Germline V gives CDR1 MDHEN, CDR2 SYDVKM. This CDR3 is 14 amino acids long. This chain's CDR3 is CASREHGRGETQYF. CDR3 nucleotides: TGTGCCAGCAGGGAACATGGTCGGGGGGAGACCCAGTACTTC.

V gene TRBV28 combines with J gene TRBJ2-2, with D unresolved. CDR1 and CDR2 from the germline V gene are MDHEN and SYDVKM. This CDR3 has 13 amino acids. Trimming removed 3 bases at V and 1 base at J, with 3 bases between. The DNA for the CDR3 is TGTGCCAGCAGTTTCTGGAACACCGGGGAGCTGTTTTTT. Protein product: CASSFWNTGELFF.

This clone was seen once. J is TRBJ2-6 and V is TRBV5-1; D ambiguous. Germline V gene data show CDR1 as SGHRS and CDR2 as YFSETQ. V was clipped by 4 bases and J by 4 bases, with 12 bases between them. The CDR3 runs to 15 residues. CDR3 protein: CASSQEVLGANVLTF. In DNA form, the CDR3 reads TGCGCCAGCAGCCAAGAGGTGCTCGGGGCCAACGTCCTGACTTTC.

The genes are TRBV6-2 or TRBV6-3 and TRBJ1-2; D may be TRBD1 (6 bases). This CDR3 has 13 amino acids. Germline CDR1 is MNHEY and CDR2 is SVGEGT. The V and J ends lost 5 bases and 6 bases respectively, with 13 bases between them. In DNA, the CDR3 is TGTGCCAGCAGTCATTTTACAGGGAATGGCTACACCTTC. It is translated as CASSHFTGNGYTF.

This clone was detected only once. This sequence joins TRBV15 and TRBJ2-1; TRBD1 matches at 8 bases. CDR3 length: 16 residues. Germline loops: CDR1 LNHNV, CDR2 YYDKDF (reference sequence). Trimming at V came to 0 bases and at J to 8 bases, leaving 9 bases not matched to a gene. The DNA of the CDR3 is TGTGCCACCAGCAGAGATCCGTGGGGCAGGGGGCATGAGCAGTTCTTC. Amino acid sequence: CATSRDPWGRGHEQFF.

The chain joins TRBV6-2 or TRBV6-3 to TRBJ2-5, with a weak D call TRBD2 (5 bases). This CDR3 spans 18 amino acids. CDR1 is MNHEY, CDR2 SVGEGT, per germline. V lost 2 bases, J lost 5 bases, and 24 bases lay in between. The CDR3 nucleotides are TGTGCCAGCAGTTACCCAGGAACCGGGGAAAGCGTGTTGGAGACCCAGTACTTC. Its translation: CASSYPGTGESVLETQYF.

This chain joins TRBV6-2 or TRBV6-3 and TRBJ2-5; a possible D gene is TRBD2 (6 bases). The CDR3 length is 14 residues. V lost 2 bases, J lost 9 bases, and 16 bases lay in between. Germline loops: CDR1 MNHEY, CDR2 SVGEGT. CDR3 sequence reads: CASSYPGLARAQYF. The DNA of the CDR3 is TGTGCCAGCAGTTACCCGGGACTGGCAAGGGCCCAGTACTTC.

The chain links TRBV11-2 to TRBJ1-1; D might be TRBD1 (5 bases). Germline assignment: CDR1 SGHAT and CDR2 FQNNGV. With 5 bases removed from V and 1 base from J, the gap between germline ends came to 11 bases. The CDR3 is made up of 14 amino acids. CDR3 bases: TGTGCCAGCAGCGCAGGGAGGGGGAACACTGAAGCTTTCTTT. This codes for CASSAGRGNTEAFF.

This chain connects TRBV5-1 to TRBJ1-1, with TRBD1 matching 9 bases. Looked up from germline, CDR1 is SGHRS and CDR2 is YFSETQ. After removal of 5 bases from V and 4 bases from J, the junction contained 9 bases not matched to a gene. The CDR3 runs to 15 residues. The CDR3 protein is CASRGQGGFGTEAFF. CDR3 bases: TGCGCCAGCAGGGGACAGGGAGGTTTTGGCACTGAAGCTTTCTTT. Full variable domain (missing parts from reference TRBV5-1 and TRBJ1-1): KAGVTQTPRYLIKTRGQQVTLSCSPISGHRSVSWYQQTPGQGLQFLFEYFSETQRNKGNFPGRFSGRQFSNSRSEMNVSTLELGDSALYLCASRGQGGFGTEAFFGQGTRLTVV.

The chain links TRBV29-1 to TRBJ2-7; 7 bases are a match to TRBD2. The CDR3 sequence is 13 residues long. The ends lost 4 bases at V and 3 bases at J; junction bases unmatched: 6. The germline CDR1 and CDR2 sequences are SQVTM and ANQGSEA. The CDR3 DNA follows: TGCAGCGTTGGGGAGGGGAGGGACTACGAGCAGTACTTC. Residues: CSVGEGRDYEQYF.

The V call is TRBV4-2, the J call TRBJ1-1; 7 bases fit TRBD1. CDR1 LGHNA and CDR2 YNFKEQ come from the germline V gene. This CDR3 spans 14 amino acids. The V and J ends lost 3 bases and 0 bases, in that order; junction bases with no gene match: 1. The CDR3 sequence: CASSQTGMNTEAFF. CDR3 bases: TGTGCCAGCAGCCAGACAGGGATGAACACTGAAGCTTTCTTT.

The gene calls are TRBV7-2 and TRBJ2-3; 11 bases agree with TRBD2. The germline CDR1 and CDR2 sequences are SGHTA and FQGNSA. After removal of 5 bases from V and 2 bases from J, the junction contained 3 bases not matched to a gene. CDR3 length: 15 residues. The CDR3 is CASSISGGATDTQYF. The CDR3 DNA is TGTGCCAGCAGCATTAGCGGGGGGGCCACAGATACGCAGTATTTT.